The next 3 T cell receptor beta chains were all read from a single sample in a study of T cells in localized non-small cell lung cancer. Some clones are missing from TCRdb's copy, which holds only in-frame ones; the method was immunoSEQ multiplex PCR. The profile shows tens of thousands of clones, roughly nine tenths of them singletons. The sequencing used peripheral blood, collected before any cancer treatment. The receptors originated from a male donor older than 55 with stage III squamous cell lung carcinoma.

The rearrangement links TRBV29-1 to TRBJ2-3; 12 bases map to TRBD1. The CDR3 runs to 16 residues. The germline V gene has CDR1 SQVTM and CDR2 ANQGSEA. Germline trimming cut 0 bases from V and 5 bases from J; bases unmatched to any gene: 6. CDR3 loop: CSVEDKGQGALDTQYF. Here the CDR3 DNA reads TGCAGCGTTGAAGATAAGGGACAGGGGGCGTTAGATACGCAGTATTTT.

The chain carries TRBV14 and TRBJ2-3; weak D call: TRBD2 (6 bases). CDR1 and CDR2 from the germline V gene are SGHDN and FVKESK. V was clipped by 0 bases and J by 3 bases, with 13 bases between them. The CDR3 contains 16 residues. This CDR3 is CASSQDLGGATDTQYF. CDR3 nucleotide sequence: TGTGCCAGCAGCCAAGATCTTGGCGGGGCGACAGATACGCAGTATTTT.

The chain employs TRBV5-6 and TRBJ1-2; D perhaps matches TRBD1 (5 bases). The CDR3 length is 14 residues. Per the germline V gene, CDR1 is SGHDT and CDR2 is YYEEEE. Trimming took 0 bases from V and 7 from J, leaving 13 bases between them. The CDR3 here is CASSLVDSGTGYTF. The CDR3 coding sequence is TGTGCCAGCAGCTTGGTCGACAGTGGAACTGGCTACACCTTC.